This T cell receptor (beta chain) comes out of a study of shared clonotypes between healthy human individuals. V trimming: 5 bases; J trimming: 4 bases; junction bases outside the gene matches: 4. The CDR3 contains 15 residues. CDR1 MNHEY and CDR2 SMNVEV come from the germline V gene (reference sequence). On this clone itself: This sample also contains other DNA sequences that code for the same CDR3.

Naive-designated CD8 cells lacked CD45RO, were positively enriched for CCR7, and omitted terminally differentiated effector memory CD45RA+ cells. Data came from immunoSEQ multiplex PCR; TCRdb stores just in-frame clones and leaves some out. The sample lists hundreds of thousands of clones, about 95% seen once, with about 0.11% in the top ten. The specimen sequenced was naive CD8+ T cells sorted from blood. This TCR derives from a young woman in good health. The V and J genes are TRBV27 and TRBJ1-5; 11 nucleotides agree with TRBD1. The CDR3 DNA sequence: TGTGCCAGCAGTCCCGGGACAGGGGGGAATCAGCCCCAGCATTTT. As protein: CASSPGTGGNQPQHF.